The 17 T cell receptor beta chains in this list originate from one sample, sequenced in a study of T cell responses to AZD1222 COVID-19 vaccine (dated by TCRdb to about 2021). The library relied on the immunoSEQ multiplex PCR assay. TCRdb retrieved this table from immuneACCESS and kept in-frame rearrangements only. Not all clones are present; in checked studies, unresolved V genes account for under half, and no reason is known for the remainder. Present in this sample are over 65,000 clones, almost 80% of which were seen just once. The ten most abundant clones make up around 20% of the sample. The time point label, read with the paper, signifies: baseline before first vaccination. Source: peripheral blood, taken on day 0 of AZD1222 vaccination. The receptors come from an adult in good health.

CDR3 residues: CASSQGGQGGDIQYF. In DNA form, the CDR3 reads TGCGCCAGCAGCCAAGGTGGACAGGGGGGGGACATTCAGTACTTC. The chain joins TRBV4-3 to TRBJ2-4; 10 bases match TRBD1. Trimming cost V 1 base and J 8 bases; bases outside gene matches: 5. Germline V gives CDR1 LGHNA, CDR2 YSLEER. The CDR3 is made up of 15 amino acids.

V gene TRBV19 combines with J gene TRBJ2-3, with a weak D call TRBD2 (6 bases). The CDR3 runs to 13 residues. Trimming took off 5 bases at V and 7 bases at J, with 13 bases between the two ends. The germline CDR1 and CDR2 sequences are LNHDA and SQIVND (reference sequence). The CDR3 is CASSFPSAHTQYF. The DNA of the CDR3 is TGTGCCAGTAGTTTTCCTAGCGCCCATACGCAGTATTTT.

The chain recombines TRBV9 with TRBJ2-5; 8 bases line up with TRBD2. After removal of 2 bases from V and 5 bases from J, the junction contained 11 bases not matched to a gene. The CDR3 is 16 amino acids. CDR1 SGDLS and CDR2 YYNGEE come from the germline V gene. The CDR3, as DNA: TGTGCCAGCAGCGTCAACCCGGGAGGGCCGGGGGAGACCCAGTACTTC. Its protein is CASSVNPGGPGETQYF. The full variable domain, in which reference TRBV9 and TRBJ2-5 provide the parts outside the CDR3, is DSGVTQTPKHLITATGQRVTLRCSPRSGDLSVYWYQQSLDQGLQFLIQYYNGEERAKGNILERFSAQQFPDLHSELNLSSLELGDSALYFCASSVNPGGPGETQYFGPGTRLLVL.

This chain joins TRBV29-1 and TRBJ2-7, with TRBD2 as a possible D gene (6 bases). There are 10 residues in the CDR3. Germline CDR1 and CDR2: SQVTM and ANQGSEA. Trimming took off 6 bases at V and 8 bases at J, with 11 bases between the two ends. CDR3 in amino acids: CSVAGTQQYF. The CDR3 nucleotides read TGCAGCGTAGCCGGGACTCAGCAGTACTTC.

V usage is TRBV24-1 and J usage is TRBJ1-2; 7 nucleotides align to TRBD1. There are 14 residues in the CDR3. CDR1 and CDR2 (germline): KGHDR, SFDVKD. With 6 bases clipped from V and 2 bases from J, the junction kept 5 bases outside the gene matches. The CDR3 loop reads CATSRQGINYGYTF. In nucleotides, the CDR3 is TGTGCCACCAGTAGACAGGGCATAAACTATGGCTACACCTTC.

V is TRBV28 and J is TRBJ1-5, with D perhaps TRBD1 (6 bases). This CDR3 has 17 amino acids. V was shortened by 5 bases and J by 0 bases, with 17 bases between the two germline ends. Germline loops: CDR1 MDHEN, CDR2 SYDVKM. This CDR3 is CASSPPGTRHSNQPQHF. The DNA of the CDR3 is TGTGCCAGCAGTCCACCTGGGACACGGCATAGCAATCAGCCCCAGCATTTT.

The gene calls are TRBV13 and TRBJ2-3, with D possibly being TRBD2 (6 bases). CDR3 length: 15 residues. CDR1 and CDR2 (germline): PRHDT, FYEKMQ (reference sequence). Trimming took off 8 bases at V and 7 bases at J, with 22 bases between the two ends. CDR3: CASLRTLGSGHTQYF. The CDR3 nucleotides read TGTGCCAGCCTTCGGACCCTGGGAAGCGGGCATACGCAGTATTTT.

This chain joins TRBV12-3 or TRBV12-4 and TRBJ1-5, with a weak D call TRBD1 (5 bases). The CDR3 sequence is 12 residues long. Deletions cut 6 bases from V and 7 bases from J, with 10 bases between. The DNA of the CDR3 is TGTGCCAGCAGCCCACGGGGCCAGCCCCAGCATTTT. Translating it yields CASSPRGQPQHF.

This clone occurred a few times. The chain combines TRBV7-9 with TRBJ2-1, with TRBD1 matching 9 bases. This CDR3 has 15 amino acids. V lost 3 bases to trimming and J lost 5 bases; unmatched junction nucleotides: 5. Germline V CDR1 and CDR2: SEHNR, FQNEAQ (reference sequence). CDR3 region: CASSLGDRAHNEQFF. In nucleotides, the CDR3 is TGTGCCAGCAGCTTGGGGGACAGGGCCCACAATGAGCAGTTCTTC.

The CDR3 DNA sequence: TGTGCCAGCAGTCAGGGGGCGGGTGAGCAGTACTTC. This codes for CASSQGAGEQYF. The rearrangement joins TRBV12-3 or TRBV12-4 to TRBJ2-7; 8 nucleotides align to TRBD1. V dropped 5 bases and J dropped 7; count of bases not matched to a gene: 4. The CDR3 is 12 residues long.

This chain joins TRBV19 and TRBJ2-4; 7 bases line up with TRBD2. The J segment lost 0 bases and the V segment lost 7 bases, leaving 9 bases of the junction unmatched. The length of the CDR3 is 16 residues. Germline CDR1 is LNHDA and CDR2 is SQIVND (reference sequence). This CDR3 is CASTMGSGVAKNIQYF. CDR3 DNA: TGTGCCAGTACCATGGGCAGCGGGGTAGCCAAAAACATTCAGTACTTC.

CDR3 sequence reads: CAGGGTAREKLFF. CDR3 nucleotide sequence: TGTGCTGGGGGCGGGACAGCGAGAGAAAAACTGTTTTTT. The genes are TRBV7-9 and TRBJ1-4; 7 bases are shared with TRBD1. This CDR3 has 13 amino acids. CDR1 and CDR2 from the germline V gene are SEHNR and FQNEAQ (reference sequence). Together with reference TRBV7-9 and TRBJ1-4, the CDR3 gives the full variable domain: DTGVSQNPRHKITKRGQNVTFRCDPISEHNRLYWYRQTLGQGPEFLTYFQNEAQLEKSRLLSDRFSAERPKGSFSTLEIQRTEQGDSAMYLCAGGGTAREKLFFGSGTQLSVL.

The chain is built from TRBV3-1 (or the pseudogene TRBV3-2) and TRBJ2-7; D call uncertain. CDR1 and CDR2 (germline): LGHDT, YNNKEL (reference sequence). The V end was cut by 1 base, the J end by 6 bases, with 4 bases between. The CDR3 spans 11 residues. The CDR3 bases are TGTGCCAGCAGCCAAGGGCTCGAGCAGTACTTC. It encodes CASSQGLEQYF.

The sample holds one count of this clone. This rearrangement joins TRBV28 to TRBJ2-7; 9 nucleotides align to TRBD2. Germline lookup yields CDR1 MDHEN and CDR2 SYDVKM. With V trimmed by 2 bases and J by 9 bases, 14 bases remained unmatched. This CDR3 comprises 16 residues. CDR3: CASSLDTSGPEVGQYF. CDR3 nucleotide sequence: TGTGCCAGCAGTTTAGATACTAGCGGGCCGGAGGTGGGGCAGTACTTC.

The chain recombines TRBV14 with TRBJ1-1, with a weak D call TRBD1 (5 bases). The CDR3 loop spans 13 amino acids. The germline V and J ends were trimmed by 8 bases and 0 bases, with 10 bases remaining between them. Germline V gene sequence: CDR1 SGHDN, CDR2 FVKESK. Here the CDR3 reads CASLAGLNTEAFF. The CDR3 nucleotides are TGTGCCAGCCTGGCAGGGTTGAACACTGAAGCTTTCTTT.

The genes are TRBV5-1 and TRBJ1-4; no clear D gene. CDR1 SGHRS and CDR2 YFSETQ come from the germline V gene. V was pared by 0 bases and J by 4 bases, with 10 bases between. There are 15 residues in the CDR3. The CDR3 nucleotides are TGCGCCAGCAGCTTGGTCGGGGAAATTAATGAAAAACTGTTTTTT. Its protein product is CASSLVGEINEKLFF.

The CDR3 nucleotides read TGTGCCAGCAGCCAAGCTACTAGCGGCTACAATGAGCAGTTCTTC. This translates into CASSQATSGYNEQFF. The chain links TRBV4-2 to TRBJ2-1, with TRBD2 identical over 8 bases. Losses at the gene ends were 1 base for V and 3 bases for J; bases not matched to a gene: 2. The CDR3 contains 15 residues. The germline gives CDR1 LGHNA, CDR2 YNFKEQ.